This paragraph covers one T cell receptor beta chain sequence. Its antigen is undetermined. This sample was included in a study of CD8 T cells in Susac syndrome. Study outcomes and limitations: Clonal expansion did not appear in Susac syndrome CD4+ T cell repertoires.

The RNA input was about 0.5 to 1 ug, and it was reverse transcribed with random hexamers. Amplification of TCR beta CDR3 by immunoSEQ multiplex PCR spanned 54 Vbeta and 13 Jbeta. TCRdb re-analysed the immunoSEQ multiplex PCR reads in MiXCR, keeping a single row per CDR3 protein. The data hold roughly 75,000 distinct CDR3 sequences, with 93% observed a single time. The TCR originated in a human donor with Susac syndrome. The sequenced material came from CD4+ T cells from PBMCs.

The CDR3 sequence: CASSLPGSWRGETQYF. CDR3 sequence (DNA): TGTGCCAGCAGTTTACCTGGGAGTTGGAGGGGAGAGACCCAGTACTTC. The chain is built from TRBV28 and TRBJ2-5; weak D call: TRBD2 (6 bases). The CDR3 consists of 16 residues. V was shortened by 2 bases and J by 4 bases, with 17 bases between the two germline ends. Germline V gene sequence: CDR1 MDHEN, CDR2 SYDVKM.